Listed here are 17 T cell receptor beta chains from one sample, sequenced in a study of T cells in Graves' hyperthyroidism and ophthalmopathy (dated by TCRdb to between 2018 and 2021). Library preparation used multiplex PCR. Instrument on record: Illumina HiSeq 2000. TCR beta CDR3 regions were amplified from RNA transcripts. The TCR CDR3 was subjected to a first round of RT-PCR using the HTBI primer set and the Qiagen OneStep RT-PCR kit. TCRdb applied fastp at Q25 and MiXCR to the public reads, then kept only in-frame beta chains. Entries are consolidated by CDR3 protein sequence, retaining the most common genes and DNA. The sample table contains 650,000 to 750,000 distinct CDR3 sequences; only one count was recorded for roughly 15% of them. The ten largest clones represent roughly a tenth of the sample. The sample consisted of blood. These receptors were obtained from a woman under 30 with Graves' hyperthyroidism.

The V and J genes are TRBV29-1 and TRBJ2-5, with 12 bases lining up with TRBD1. The CDR3 covers 14 residues. Germline assignment: CDR1 SQVTM and CDR2 ANQGSEA. The ends lost 7 bases at V and 7 bases at J; junction bases unmatched: 10. The CDR3 is CSASRDRGRGTQYF. In DNA, the CDR3 is TGCAGCGCATCGCGGGACAGGGGGCGGGGGACCCAGTACTTC.

This clonotype has more than one count but fewer than ten. This chain uses TRBV28 with TRBJ2-7; 8 nucleotides agree with TRBD1. The germline gives CDR1 MDHEN, CDR2 SYDVKM. Unmatched junction bases numbered 20, after V lost 7 bases and J lost 0 bases. CDR3 size: 19 residues. The CDR3 DNA sequence: TGTGCCAGCATCCCTAGCCCCCCGGCCGGAGGACAGGGCTCCTACGAGCAGTACTTC. It encodes CASIPSPPAGGQGSYEQYF.

This chain connects TRBV6-2 or TRBV6-3 to TRBJ2-7, with 7 bases fitting TRBD1. The CDR3 is 14 amino acids. The V gene's germline CDR1 is MNHEY and CDR2 SVGEGT. Losses at the gene ends were 4 bases for V and 3 bases for J; bases not matched to a gene: 6. The CDR3 DNA is TGTGCCAGCAGTTCGTGGACAGGTATCTACGAGCAGTACTTC. This encodes CASSSWTGIYEQYF.

A few counts support this clonotype. The CDR3: CASSYDGSKNTEAFF. The CDR3 bases are TGTGCCAGCAGTTACGACGGCAGCAAGAACACTGAAGCTTTCTTT. The gene calls are TRBV6-2 or TRBV6-3 and TRBJ1-1; D unresolved. Trimming took off 2 bases at V and 1 base at J, with 11 bases between the two ends. This CDR3 spans 15 amino acids. Germline V gives CDR1 MNHEY, CDR2 SVGEGT.

This chain uses TRBV11-2 with TRBJ2-7; TRBD2 matches at 13 bases. This CDR3 is 15 amino acids long. Trimming at V came to 5 bases and at J to 6 bases, leaving 7 bases not matched to a gene. Germline values: CDR1 SGHAT, CDR2 FQNNGV. CDR3 sequence reads: CASSVRTSGSREQYF. The CDR3 DNA follows: TGTGCCAGCAGCGTTAGGACTAGCGGGAGTCGCGAGCAGTACTTC.

This clonotype was observed a few times. The V gene is TRBV4-3, the J gene TRBJ2-3, with D possibly TRBD2 on 6 matching bases. The V end was cut by 2 bases, the J end by 2 bases, with 17 bases between. The CDR3 sequence is 17 residues long. The V gene's germline CDR1 is LGHNA and CDR2 YSLEER. Here the CDR3 reads CASSQNAPGTYTDTQYF. DNA for the CDR3: TGCGCCAGCAGCCAAAATGCCCCCGGGACTTACACAGATACGCAGTATTTT.

This clonotype was counted many times. The rearrangement links TRBV11-2 to TRBJ2-1; possible D gene TRBD2, 5 bases. The V end was cut by 5 bases, the J end by 2 bases, with 19 bases between. Germline assignment: CDR1 SGHAT and CDR2 FQNNGV. The CDR3 is made up of 17 amino acids. The DNA for the CDR3 is TGTGCCAGCAGCGGACCAGCGGCCCTGCCCCCCTACAATGAGCAGTTCTTC. Its translation: CASSGPAALPPYNEQFF.

J is TRBJ1-2 and V is TRBV4-1; tentative D call: TRBD1 (5 bases). Germline CDR1 MGHRA, CDR2 YSYEKL. This CDR3 comprises 18 residues. V dropped 0 bases and J dropped 3 bases, with 20 bases sitting between them. The CDR3 bases are TGCGCCAGCAGCCAAGAGGGGGTGGGGAGGGAAGGTGACTATGGCTACACCTTC. This translates into CASSQEGVGREGDYGYTF.

At least ten counts were recorded for this clonotype. The chain carries TRBV14 and TRBJ2-3; TRBD2 agrees at 12 bases. Germline CDR1 is SGHDN and CDR2 is FVKESK. V lost 4 bases and J lost 4; bases outside the gene matches: 12. The CDR3 runs 18 residues. CDR3 sequence (DNA): TGTGCCAGCAGCCCTCTCGTGACTAGCGGGAGTCTCGCAGATACGCAGTATTTT. Encoded protein: CASSPLVTSGSLADTQYF.

This clonotype was counted ten times or more. The rearrangement links TRBV20-1 to TRBJ2-1, with D unresolved. The CDR3 consists of 16 residues. Germline CDR1 DFQATT, CDR2 SNEGSKA (reference sequence). Trimming left V 0 bases short and J 3 bases short, with 15 bases between. This CDR3 reads CSARDIALRFYNEQFF. The CDR3 region has the DNA TGCAGTGCTAGAGATATAGCCCTCCGGTTCTACAATGAGCAGTTCTTC.

The chain combines TRBV10-3 with TRBJ1-2; TRBD1 might be the D (6 bases). Germline CDR1 and CDR2: ENHRY and SYGVKD. Trimming removed 0 bases at V and 6 bases at J, with 14 bases between. The CDR3 covers 15 residues. The CDR3 reads CAISESGGQGNGYTF. DNA for the CDR3: TGTGCCATCAGTGAGTCCGGGGGTCAGGGGAATGGCTACACCTTC.

J is TRBJ2-7 and V is TRBV30; possible D gene TRBD2, 6 bases. Germline CDR1 and CDR2: GTSNPN and SVGIG (reference sequence). Trimming left V 2 bases short and J 0 bases short, with 8 bases between. This CDR3 is 13 amino acids long. CDR3 loop: CAWSWGDSYEQYF. DNA for the CDR3: TGTGCCTGGAGTTGGGGGGACTCCTACGAGCAGTACTTC.

This chain links TRBV20-1 with TRBJ2-1, with 10 bases that match TRBD2. Germline lookup yields CDR1 DFQATT and CDR2 SNEGSKA (reference sequence). The V and J ends lost 3 bases and 4 bases, in that order; junction bases with no gene match: 9. The CDR3 totals 16 residues. The CDR3 loop reads CSARAGLAESYNEQFF. DNA for the CDR3: TGCAGTGCTAGGGCAGGACTAGCGGAGAGTTACAATGAGCAGTTCTTC.

The gene calls are TRBV4-3 and TRBJ1-2, with D perhaps TRBD1 (6 bases). Trimming left V 1 base short and J 3 bases short, with 12 bases between. Germline-derived CDR1 and CDR2 are LGHNA and YSLEER. The CDR3 runs to 15 residues. CDR3 in DNA: TGCGCCAGCAGCCAAGCCGGGACACCTTACTATGGCTACACCTTC. It translates to CASSQAGTPYYGYTF.

The rearrangement links TRBV12-3 or TRBV12-4 to TRBJ1-5; D perhaps matches TRBD1 (5 bases). CDR3 length equals 14 residues. V was trimmed by 4 bases and J by 7 bases, leaving 14 bases between them. The CDR3 region is CASSWQGLQQPQHF. CDR3 in DNA: TGTGCCAGCAGTTGGCAGGGTTTGCAGCAGCCCCAGCATTTT.

This clonotype was detected only a few times. This rearrangement joins TRBV27 to TRBJ2-1, with 9 bases lining up with TRBD1. The germline CDR1 and CDR2 sequences are MNHEY and SMNVEV (reference sequence). The ends lost 5 bases at V and 7 bases at J; junction bases unmatched: 6. The CDR3 is 14 amino acids. This CDR3 reads CASSTGGVWNEQFF. The CDR3 nucleotides are TGTGCCAGCAGTACAGGGGGCGTTTGGAATGAGCAGTTCTTC.

This clonotype was found many times. The chain has TRBV29-1 and TRBJ2-7, with 9 bases identical to TRBD1. The CDR3 covers 15 residues. Germline V lookup: CDR1 SQVTM, CDR2 ANQGSEA. The J segment lost 2 bases and the V segment lost 7 bases, leaving 12 bases of the junction unmatched. The DNA of the CDR3 is TGCAGCGCTAGAACGACAGGGGGGAGGCCCTACGAGCAGTACTTC. Encoded protein: CSARTTGGRPYEQYF.